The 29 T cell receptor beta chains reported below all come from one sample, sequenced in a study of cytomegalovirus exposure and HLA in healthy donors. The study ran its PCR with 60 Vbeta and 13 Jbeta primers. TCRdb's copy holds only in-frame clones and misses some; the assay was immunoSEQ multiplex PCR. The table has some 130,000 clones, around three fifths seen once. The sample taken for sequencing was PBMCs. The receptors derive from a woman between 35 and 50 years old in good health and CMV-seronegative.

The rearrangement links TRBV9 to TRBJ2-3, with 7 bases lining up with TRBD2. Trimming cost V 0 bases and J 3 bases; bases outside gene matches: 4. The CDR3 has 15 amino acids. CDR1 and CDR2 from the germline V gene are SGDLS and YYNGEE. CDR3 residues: CASSVAGGVTDTQYF. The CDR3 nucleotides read TGTGCCAGCAGCGTAGCTGGGGGGGTGACAGATACGCAGTATTTT.

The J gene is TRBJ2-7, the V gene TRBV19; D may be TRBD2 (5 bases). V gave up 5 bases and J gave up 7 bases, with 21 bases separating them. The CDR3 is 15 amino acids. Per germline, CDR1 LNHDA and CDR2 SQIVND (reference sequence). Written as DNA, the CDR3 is TGTGCCAGTAGTGCCCTCCGAGGAGGAGCGGAGGAGCAGTACTTC. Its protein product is CASSALRGGAEEQYF.

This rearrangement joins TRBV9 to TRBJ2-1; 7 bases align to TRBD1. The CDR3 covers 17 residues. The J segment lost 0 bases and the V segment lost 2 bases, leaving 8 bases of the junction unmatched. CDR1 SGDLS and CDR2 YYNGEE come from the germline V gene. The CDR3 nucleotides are TGTGCCAGCAGCGTTAATTCCCAGGGGGACTCCTACAATGAGCAGTTCTTC. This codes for CASSVNSQGDSYNEQFF.

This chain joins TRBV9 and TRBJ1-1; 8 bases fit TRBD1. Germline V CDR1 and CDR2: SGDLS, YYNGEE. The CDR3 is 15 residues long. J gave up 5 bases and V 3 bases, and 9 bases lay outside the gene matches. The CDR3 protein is CASSGYDRGETEAFF. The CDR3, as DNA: TGTGCCAGCAGCGGATACGACAGGGGAGAGACTGAAGCTTTCTTT.

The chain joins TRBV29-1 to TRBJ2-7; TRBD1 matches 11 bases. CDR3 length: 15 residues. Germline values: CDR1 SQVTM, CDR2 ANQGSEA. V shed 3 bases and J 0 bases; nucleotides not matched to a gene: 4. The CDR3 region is CSVEAGTGGSYEQYF. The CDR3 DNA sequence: TGCAGCGTTGAGGCTGGGACAGGGGGCTCCTACGAGCAGTACTTC.

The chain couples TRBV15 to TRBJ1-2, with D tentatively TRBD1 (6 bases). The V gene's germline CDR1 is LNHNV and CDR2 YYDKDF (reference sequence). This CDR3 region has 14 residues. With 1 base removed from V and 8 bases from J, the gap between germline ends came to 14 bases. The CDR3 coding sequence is TGTGCCACCAGCAGAGCTCAGGGGCACACCGGCTACACCTTC. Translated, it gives CATSRAQGHTGYTF.

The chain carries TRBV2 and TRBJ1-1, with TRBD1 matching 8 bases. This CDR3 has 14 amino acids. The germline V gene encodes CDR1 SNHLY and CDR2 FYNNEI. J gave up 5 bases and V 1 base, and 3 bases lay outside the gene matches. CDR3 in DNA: TGTGCCAGCAGTGAAGGACAGGGGAGGACTGAAGCTTTCTTT. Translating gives CASSEGQGRTEAFF.

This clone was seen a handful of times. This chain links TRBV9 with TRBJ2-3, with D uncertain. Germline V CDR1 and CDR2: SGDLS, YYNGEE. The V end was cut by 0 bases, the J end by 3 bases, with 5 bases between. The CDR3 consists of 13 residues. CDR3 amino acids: CASSVDSTDTQYF. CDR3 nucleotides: TGTGCCAGCAGCGTAGACTCGACAGATACGCAGTATTTT.

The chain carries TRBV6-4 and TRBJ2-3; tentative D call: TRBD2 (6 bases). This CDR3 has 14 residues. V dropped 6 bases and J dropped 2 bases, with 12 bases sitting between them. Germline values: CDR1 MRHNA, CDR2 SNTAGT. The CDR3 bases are TGTGCCAGCAGATCCACTAGCACCACAGATACGCAGTATTTT. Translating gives CASRSTSTTDTQYF.

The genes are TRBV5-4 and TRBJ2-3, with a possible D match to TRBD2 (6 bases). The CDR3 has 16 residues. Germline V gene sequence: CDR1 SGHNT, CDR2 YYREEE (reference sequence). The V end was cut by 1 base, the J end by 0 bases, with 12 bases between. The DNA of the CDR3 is TGTGCCAGCAGCTTGAGGCTAGCGAGTAGCACAGATACGCAGTATTTT. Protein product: CASSLRLASSTDTQYF.

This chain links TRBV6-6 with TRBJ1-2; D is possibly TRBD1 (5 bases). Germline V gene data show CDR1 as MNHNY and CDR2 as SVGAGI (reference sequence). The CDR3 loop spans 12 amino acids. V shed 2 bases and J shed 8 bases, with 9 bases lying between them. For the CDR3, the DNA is TGTGCCAGCAGTTACCCGGGGGGGGGCTACACCTTC. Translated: CASSYPGGGYTF.

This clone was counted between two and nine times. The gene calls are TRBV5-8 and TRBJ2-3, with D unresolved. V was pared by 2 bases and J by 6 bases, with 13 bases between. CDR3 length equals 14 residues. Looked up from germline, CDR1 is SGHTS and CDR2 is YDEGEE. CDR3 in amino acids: CASSLGGDPDTQYF. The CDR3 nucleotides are TGTGCCAGCAGCTTAGGCGGCGATCCGGATACGCAGTATTTT.

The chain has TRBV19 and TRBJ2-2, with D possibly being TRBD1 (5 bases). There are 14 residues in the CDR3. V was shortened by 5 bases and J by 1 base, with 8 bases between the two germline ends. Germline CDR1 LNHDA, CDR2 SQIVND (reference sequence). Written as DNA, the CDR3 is TGTGCCAGTAGTGCACAGGTGAACACCGGGGAGCTGTTTTTT. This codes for CASSAQVNTGELFF.

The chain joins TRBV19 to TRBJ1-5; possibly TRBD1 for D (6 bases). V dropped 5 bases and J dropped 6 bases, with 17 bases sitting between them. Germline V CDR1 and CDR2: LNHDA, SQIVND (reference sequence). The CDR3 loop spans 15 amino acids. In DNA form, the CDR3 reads TGTGCCAGTAGTTCCTCGGGGGGGGCAAGTCAGCCCCAGCATTTT. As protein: CASSSSGGASQPQHF.

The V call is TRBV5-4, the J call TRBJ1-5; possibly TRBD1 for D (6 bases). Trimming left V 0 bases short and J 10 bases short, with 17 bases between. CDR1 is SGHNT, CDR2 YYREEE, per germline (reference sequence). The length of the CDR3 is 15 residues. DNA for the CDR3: TGTGCCAGCAGCTTGGACAGGGCAGTTTACGAACCCCAGCATTTT. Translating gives CASSLDRAVYEPQHF.

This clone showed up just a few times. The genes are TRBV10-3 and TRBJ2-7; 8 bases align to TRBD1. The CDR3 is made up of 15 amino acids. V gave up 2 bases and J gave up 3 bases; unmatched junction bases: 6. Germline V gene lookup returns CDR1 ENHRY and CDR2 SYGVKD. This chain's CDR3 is CAISERQDRVYEQYF. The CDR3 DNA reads TGTGCCATCAGTGAGCGTCAGGACAGGGTCTACGAGCAGTACTTC.

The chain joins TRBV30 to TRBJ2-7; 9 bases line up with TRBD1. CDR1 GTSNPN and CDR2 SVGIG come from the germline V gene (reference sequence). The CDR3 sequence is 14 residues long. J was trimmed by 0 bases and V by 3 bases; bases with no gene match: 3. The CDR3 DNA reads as TGTGCCTGGAGGGAGACAGGGGGCTCCTACGAGCAGTACTTC. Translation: CAWRETGGSYEQYF.

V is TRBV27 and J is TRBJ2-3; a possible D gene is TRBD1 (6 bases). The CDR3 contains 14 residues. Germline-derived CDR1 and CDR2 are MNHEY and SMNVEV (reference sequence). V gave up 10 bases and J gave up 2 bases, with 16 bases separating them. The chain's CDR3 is CATRTVPFTDTQYF. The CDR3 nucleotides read TGTGCCACCCGGACAGTCCCGTTCACAGATACGCAGTATTTT.

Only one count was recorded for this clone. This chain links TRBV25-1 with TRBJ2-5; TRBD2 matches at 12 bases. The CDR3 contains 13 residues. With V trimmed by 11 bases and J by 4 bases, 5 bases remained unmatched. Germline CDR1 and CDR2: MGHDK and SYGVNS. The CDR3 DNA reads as TGTGCCGGCGCGGGACTAGCGGGAGAGACCCAGTACTTC. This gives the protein CAGAGLAGETQYF. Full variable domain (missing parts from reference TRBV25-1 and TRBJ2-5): EADIYQTPRYLVIGTGKKITLECSQTMGHDKMYWYQQDPGMELHLIHYSYGVNSTEKGDLSSESTVSRIRTEHFPLTLESARPSHTSQYLCAGAGLAGETQYFGPGTRLLVL.

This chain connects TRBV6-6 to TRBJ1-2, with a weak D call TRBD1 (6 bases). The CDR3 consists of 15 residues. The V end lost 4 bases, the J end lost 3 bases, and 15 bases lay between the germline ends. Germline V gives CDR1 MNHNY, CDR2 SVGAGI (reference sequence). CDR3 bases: TGTGCCAGCAGTTCCCCCCTCGGGGGGCACTATGGCTACACCTTC. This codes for CASSSPLGGHYGYTF.

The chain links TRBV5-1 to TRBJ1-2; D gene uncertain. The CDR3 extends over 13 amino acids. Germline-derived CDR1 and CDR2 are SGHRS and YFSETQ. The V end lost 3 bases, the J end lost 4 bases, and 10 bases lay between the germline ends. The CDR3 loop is CASSSEPSYGYTF. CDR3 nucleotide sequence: TGCGCCAGCAGCTCTGAGCCCTCCTATGGCTACACCTTC.

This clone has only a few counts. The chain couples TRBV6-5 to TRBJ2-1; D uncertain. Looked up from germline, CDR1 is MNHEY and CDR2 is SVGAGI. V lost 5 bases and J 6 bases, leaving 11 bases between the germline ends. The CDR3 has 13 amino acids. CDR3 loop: CASSLPPTNEQFF. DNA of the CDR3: TGTGCCAGCAGTCTACCTCCCACCAATGAGCAGTTCTTC.

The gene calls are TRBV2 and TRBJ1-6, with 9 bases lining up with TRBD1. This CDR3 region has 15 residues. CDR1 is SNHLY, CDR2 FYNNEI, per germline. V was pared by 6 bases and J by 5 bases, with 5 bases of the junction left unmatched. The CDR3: CASSQTGGDNSPLHF. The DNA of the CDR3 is TGTGCCAGCAGCCAAACAGGGGGCGATAATTCACCCCTCCACTTT. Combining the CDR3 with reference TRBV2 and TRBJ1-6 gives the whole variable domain EPEVTQTPSHQVTQMGQEVILRCVPISNHLYFYWYRQILGQKVEFLVSFYNNEISEKSEIFDDQFSVERPDGSNFTLKIRSTKLEDSAMYFCASSQTGGDNSPLHFGNGTRLTVT.

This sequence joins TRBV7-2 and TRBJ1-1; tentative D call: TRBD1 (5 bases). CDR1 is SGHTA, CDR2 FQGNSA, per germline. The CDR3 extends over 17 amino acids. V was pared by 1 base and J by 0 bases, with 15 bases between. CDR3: CASSLGAGIGMNTEAFF. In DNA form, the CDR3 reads TGTGCCAGCAGCTTAGGGGCAGGGATTGGCATGAACACTGAAGCTTTCTTT.

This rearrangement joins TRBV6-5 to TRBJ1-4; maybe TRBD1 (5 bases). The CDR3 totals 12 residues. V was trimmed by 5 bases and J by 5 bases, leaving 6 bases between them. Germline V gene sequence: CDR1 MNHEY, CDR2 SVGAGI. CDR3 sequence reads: CASSRQNEKLFF. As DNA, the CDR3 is TGTGCCAGCAGTAGACAGAATGAAAAACTGTTTTTT.

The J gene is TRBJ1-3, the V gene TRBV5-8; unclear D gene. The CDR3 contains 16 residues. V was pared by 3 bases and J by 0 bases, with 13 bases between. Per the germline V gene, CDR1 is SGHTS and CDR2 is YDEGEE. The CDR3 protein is CASSSRQDFSGNTIYF. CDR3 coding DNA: TGTGCCAGCAGCTCACGGCAGGACTTCTCTGGAAACACCATATATTTT.

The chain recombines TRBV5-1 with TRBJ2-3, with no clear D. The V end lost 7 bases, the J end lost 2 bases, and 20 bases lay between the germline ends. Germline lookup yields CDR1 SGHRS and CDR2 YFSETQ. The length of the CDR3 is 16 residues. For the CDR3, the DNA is TGCGCCAGCCTTAGATCTCCTGGTCTCCACACAGATACGCAGTATTTT. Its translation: CASLRSPGLHTDTQYF.

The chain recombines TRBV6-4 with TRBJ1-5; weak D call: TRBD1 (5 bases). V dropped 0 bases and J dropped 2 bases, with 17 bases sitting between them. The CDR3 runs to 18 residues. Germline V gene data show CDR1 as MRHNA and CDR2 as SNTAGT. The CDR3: CASSDSKFWTGGNQPQHF. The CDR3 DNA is TGTGCCAGCAGTGACTCGAAATTTTGGACGGGGGGCAATCAGCCCCAGCATTTT.

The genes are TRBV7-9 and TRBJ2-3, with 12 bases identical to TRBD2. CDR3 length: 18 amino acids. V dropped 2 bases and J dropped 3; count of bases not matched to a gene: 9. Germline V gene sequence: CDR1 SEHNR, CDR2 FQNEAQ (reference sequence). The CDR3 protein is CASSLPLAGGLSTDTQYF. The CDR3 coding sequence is TGTGCCAGCAGCTTACCCCTAGCGGGGGGGCTTAGTACAGATACGCAGTATTTT.